This TCR beta chain was captured by sequencing in a study of TIL therapy for anti-PD-1-resistant metastatic lung cancer (dated by TCRdb to 2020 to 2023). As for the study more broadly: Tumors were harvested prior to any PD-1/PD-L1 blockade, after which nivolumab was administered to patients, and lymphodepletion, expanded TIL infusion and IL-2 were given to patients who progressed. The cohort was predominantly lung adenocarcinoma, with several EGFR-mutant and two ALK-rearranged tumors, and half of patients were current or former smokers. A median age of around 56 years (range about 35-85) and a median tumor PD-L1 proportion score of approximately 6% were recorded among enrolled patients. Clonotypes were tracked across tumor, expanded TIL product and serial blood samples by T cell receptor beta sequencing of tumor and peripheral blood. A median non-synonymous tumor mutation burden of about 1.6 mutations per megabase was determined across the cohort by whole-exome sequencing. What the authors observed across the whole study: The study protocol defined all tumor marker inferences as exploratory. The baseline peripheral repertoire was partially replaced by infused TIL clonotypes, which then decayed over months, and no apparent association between persistence and response was found. The cohort was highly selected, with more treatment-naive, never-smoker and oncogene-addicted patients than typical, limiting generalizability.

Spanning cysteine to phenylalanine, the CDR3 consists of 15 amino acids. Just CDR3 DNA is preserved here, 45 bases in frame from base 1. Taken from the germline V gene, the CDR1 and CDR2 loops are SGHDT and YYEEEE. Cut back by 4 bases and 1 base, the V and J ends lie 12 bases apart. Comment on this clone: Its antigen target is currently unknown. No much larger clone is present one base from it, and per-base qualities are unavailable.

Using bias-controlled multiplex PCR with the immunoSEQ v3 hsTCRB kit, the TCR beta CDR3 regions were amplified from genomic DNA. TCR libraries were sequenced on an Illumina NextSeq 500 to around 2 million read pairs for survey level or roughly 4.5-6.5 million for deep level. As for the authors' bioinformatics: V, D and J genes were assigned, non-productive sequences were removed, and clonality was reported by immunoSEQ Analyzer software. To compare repertoires between infused TIL and blood, productive Simpson clonality was used along with the Morisita overlap index of productive TRB rearrangements. Absolute clonotype counts in blood were estimated as lymphocyte count times CD3+ fraction times the clone's productive frequency. TCRdb carries this immuneACCESS record with in-frame sequences only. Its versions omit some clonotypes, under half of them owing to an unresolved V gene in the studies checked, with the rest unexplained. For V, J and clone size, that table is used; D and trimming come from the DNA. This sample comprises under 20,000 clones, about 80% of them detected only once. The ten largest clones add up to around 7.4% of the sample.

The time point label, as the study defines it: pre-treatment sample, taken before nivolumab and TIL therapy. A phase I trial run at two centers enrolled adults with stage 4 NSCLC between 2017 and 2020. The samples were obtained from a phase I trial that was single-arm and open-label and tested tumor-infiltrating lymphocyte therapy combined with nivolumab in advanced non-small cell lung cancer. Mononuclear cells from blood collected in EDTA tubes were isolated on a Ficoll gradient and snap-frozen as pellets, and DNA was then extracted using a Qiagen mini-prep kit. The receptor was isolated from a person aged 25-80 years with non-small cell lung cancer. The sequencing here drew on blood, taken at baseline. The rearrangement joined TRBV5-6 to TRBJ1-3; TRBD1 is perhaps the D gene, given 5 matching bases. The CDR3 sequence is CASSRDRTSGNTIYF. In nucleotides, the sequence is TGTGCCAGCAGCCGTGACAGAACATCTGGAAACACCATATATTTT.